This T cell receptor (beta chain) was captured by sequencing in a study of control samples from healthy donors and cancer patients. Data came from immunoSEQ multiplex PCR; TCRdb stores just in-frame clones and leaves some out. The top ten hold around 7.6% of the sample, which has more than 100,000 clones, 90% to 95% seen once. The CDR3 consists of 16 residues. The germline gives CDR1 MNHEY, CDR2 SVGEGT. V gave up 2 bases and J gave up 7 bases; unmatched junction bases: 11. The sequenced material came from blood. V is TRBV6-2 or TRBV6-3 and J is TRBJ2-1; 7 positions match TRBD1. This TCR derives from a woman between 18 and 29 years old in good health. The chain's CDR3 is CASSYIALGGRNEQFF. DNA for the CDR3: TGTGCCAGCAGTTACATCGCATTAGGGGGCCGTAATGAGCAGTTCTTC.